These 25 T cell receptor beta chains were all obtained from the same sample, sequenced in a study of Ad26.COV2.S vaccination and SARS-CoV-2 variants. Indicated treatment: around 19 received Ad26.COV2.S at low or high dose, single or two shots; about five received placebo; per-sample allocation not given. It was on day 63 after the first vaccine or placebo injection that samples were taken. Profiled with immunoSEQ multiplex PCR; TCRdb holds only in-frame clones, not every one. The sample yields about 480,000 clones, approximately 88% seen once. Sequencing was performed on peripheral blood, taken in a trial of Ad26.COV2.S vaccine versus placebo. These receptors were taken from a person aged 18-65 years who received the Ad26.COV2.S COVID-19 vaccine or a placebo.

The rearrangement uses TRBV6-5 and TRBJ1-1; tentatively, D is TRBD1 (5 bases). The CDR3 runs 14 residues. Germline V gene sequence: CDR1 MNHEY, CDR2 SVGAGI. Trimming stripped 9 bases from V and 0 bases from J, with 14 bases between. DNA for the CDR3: TGTGCCAGTAAAGGACACCAGATGAACACTGAAGCTTTCTTT. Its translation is CASKGHQMNTEAFF.

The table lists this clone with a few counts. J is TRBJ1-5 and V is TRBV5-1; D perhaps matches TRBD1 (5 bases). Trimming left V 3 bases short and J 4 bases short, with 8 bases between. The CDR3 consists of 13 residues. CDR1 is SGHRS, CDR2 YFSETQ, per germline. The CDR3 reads CASSWWGNQPQHF. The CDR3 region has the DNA TGCGCCAGCAGCTGGTGGGGGAATCAGCCCCAGCATTTT.

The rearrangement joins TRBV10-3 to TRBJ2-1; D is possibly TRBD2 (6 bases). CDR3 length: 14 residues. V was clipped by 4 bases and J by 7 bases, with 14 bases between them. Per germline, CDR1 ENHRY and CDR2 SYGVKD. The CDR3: CAISVTGEVNEQFF. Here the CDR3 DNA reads TGTGCCATCAGTGTAACGGGAGAGGTGAATGAGCAGTTCTTC.

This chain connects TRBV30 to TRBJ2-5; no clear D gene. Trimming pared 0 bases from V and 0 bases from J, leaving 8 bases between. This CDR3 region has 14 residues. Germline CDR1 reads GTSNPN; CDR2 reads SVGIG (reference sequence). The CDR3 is CAWSVGGYQETQYF. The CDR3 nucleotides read TGTGCCTGGAGTGTGGGCGGATACCAAGAGACCCAGTACTTC. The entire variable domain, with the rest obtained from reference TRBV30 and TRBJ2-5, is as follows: SQTIHQWPATLVQPVGSPLSLECTVEGTSNPNLYWYRQAAGRGLQLLFYSVGIGQISSEVPQNLSASRPQDRQFILSSKKLLLSDSGFYLCAWSVGGYQETQYFGPGTRLLVL.

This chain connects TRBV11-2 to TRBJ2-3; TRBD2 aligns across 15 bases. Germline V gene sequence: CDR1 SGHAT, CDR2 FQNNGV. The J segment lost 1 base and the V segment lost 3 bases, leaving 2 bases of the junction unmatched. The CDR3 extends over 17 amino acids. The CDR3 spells CASSFRTSGRGTDTQYF. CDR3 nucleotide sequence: TGTGCCAGCAGCTTTAGGACTAGCGGGAGGGGCACAGATACGCAGTATTTT.

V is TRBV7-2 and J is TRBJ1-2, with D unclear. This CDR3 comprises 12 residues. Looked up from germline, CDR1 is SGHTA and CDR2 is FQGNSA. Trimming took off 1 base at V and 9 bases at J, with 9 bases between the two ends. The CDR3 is CASSLDFSSYTF. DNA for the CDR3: TGTGCCAGCAGCTTAGACTTCTCTAGCTACACCTTC. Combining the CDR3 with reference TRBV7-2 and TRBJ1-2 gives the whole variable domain GAGVSQSPSNKVTEKGKDVELRCDPISGHTALYWYRQSLGQGLEFLIYFQGNSAPDKSGLPSDRFSAERTGGSVSTLTIQRTQQEDSAVYLCASSLDFSSYTFGSGTRLTVV.

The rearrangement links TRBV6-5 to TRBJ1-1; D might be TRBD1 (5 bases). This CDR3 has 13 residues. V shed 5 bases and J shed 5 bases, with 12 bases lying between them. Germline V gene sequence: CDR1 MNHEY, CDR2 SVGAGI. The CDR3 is CASSQGRVTEAFF. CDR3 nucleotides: TGTGCCAGCAGTCAGGGAAGGGTTACTGAAGCTTTCTTT.

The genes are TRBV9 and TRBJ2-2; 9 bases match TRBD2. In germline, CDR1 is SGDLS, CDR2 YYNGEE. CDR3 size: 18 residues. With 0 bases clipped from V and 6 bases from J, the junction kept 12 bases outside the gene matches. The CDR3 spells CASSVALLGLAGSGELFF. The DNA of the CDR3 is TGTGCCAGCAGCGTAGCTCTCTTAGGGCTAGCGGGATCCGGGGAGCTGTTTTTT.

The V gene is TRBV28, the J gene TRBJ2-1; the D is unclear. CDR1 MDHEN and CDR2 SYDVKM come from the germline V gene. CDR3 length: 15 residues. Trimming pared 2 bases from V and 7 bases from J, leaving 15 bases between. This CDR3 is CASSLTGSARNEQFF. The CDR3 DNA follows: TGTGCCAGCAGTTTAACCGGGTCCGCGAGAAATGAGCAGTTCTTC. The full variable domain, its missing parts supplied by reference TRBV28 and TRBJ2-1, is DVKVTQSSRYLVKRTGEKVFLECVQDMDHENMFWYRQDPGLGLRLIYFSYDVKMKEKGDIPEGYSVSREKKERFSLILESASTNQTSMYLCASSLTGSARNEQFFGPGTRLTVL.

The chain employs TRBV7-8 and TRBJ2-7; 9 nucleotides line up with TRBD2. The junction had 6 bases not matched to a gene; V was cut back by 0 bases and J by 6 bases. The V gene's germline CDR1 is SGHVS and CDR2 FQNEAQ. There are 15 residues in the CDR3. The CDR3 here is CASSLARLAGLEQYF. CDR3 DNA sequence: TGTGCCAGCAGCTTAGCGCGGCTAGCGGGACTCGAGCAGTACTTC.

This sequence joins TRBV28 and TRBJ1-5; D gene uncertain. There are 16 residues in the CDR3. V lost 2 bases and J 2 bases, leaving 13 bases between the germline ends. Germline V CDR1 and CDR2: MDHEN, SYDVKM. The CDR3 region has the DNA TGTGCCAGCAGTTTACAAGGGAGGGTCGGCAATCAGCCCCAGCATTTT. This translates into CASSLQGRVGNQPQHF.

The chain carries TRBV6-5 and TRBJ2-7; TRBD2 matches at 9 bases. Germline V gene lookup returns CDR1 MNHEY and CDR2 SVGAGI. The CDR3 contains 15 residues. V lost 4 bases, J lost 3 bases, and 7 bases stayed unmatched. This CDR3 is CASSFNSGRSYEQYF. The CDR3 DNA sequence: TGTGCCAGCAGTTTCAATAGCGGGAGAAGCTACGAGCAGTACTTC.

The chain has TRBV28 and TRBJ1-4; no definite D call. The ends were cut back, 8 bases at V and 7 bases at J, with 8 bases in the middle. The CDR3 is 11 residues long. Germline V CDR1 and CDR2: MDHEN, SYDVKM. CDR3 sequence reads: CASWAGEKLFF. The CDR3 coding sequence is TGTGCCAGCTGGGCGGGTGAAAAACTGTTTTTT.

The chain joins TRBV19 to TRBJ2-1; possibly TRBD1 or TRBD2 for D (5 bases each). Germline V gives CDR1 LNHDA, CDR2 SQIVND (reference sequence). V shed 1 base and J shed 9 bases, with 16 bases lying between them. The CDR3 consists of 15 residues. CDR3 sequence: CASSIGWGSRSEQFF. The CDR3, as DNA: TGTGCCAGTAGTATAGGGTGGGGGTCCCGGAGTGAGCAGTTCTTC. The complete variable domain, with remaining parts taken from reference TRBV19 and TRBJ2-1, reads DGGITQSPKYLFRKEGQNVTLSCEQNLNHDAMYWYRQDPGQGLRLIYYSQIVNDFQKGDIAEGYSVSREKKESFPLTVTSAQKNPTAFYLCASSIGWGSRSEQFFGPGTRLTVL.

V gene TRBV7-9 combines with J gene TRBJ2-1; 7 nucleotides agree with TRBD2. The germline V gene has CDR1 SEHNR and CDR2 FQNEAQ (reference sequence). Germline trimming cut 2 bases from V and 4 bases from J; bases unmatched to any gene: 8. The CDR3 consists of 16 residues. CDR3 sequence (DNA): TGTGCCAGCAGCTTATTCCGCGGGAGAGGGTACAATGAGCAGTTCTTC. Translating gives CASSLFRGRGYNEQFF.

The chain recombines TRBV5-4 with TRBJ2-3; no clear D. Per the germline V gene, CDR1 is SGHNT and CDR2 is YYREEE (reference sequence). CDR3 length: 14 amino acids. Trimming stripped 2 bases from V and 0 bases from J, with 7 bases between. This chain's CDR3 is CASSFPVSTDTQYF. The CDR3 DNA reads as TGTGCCAGCAGCTTCCCCGTTAGCACAGATACGCAGTATTTT.

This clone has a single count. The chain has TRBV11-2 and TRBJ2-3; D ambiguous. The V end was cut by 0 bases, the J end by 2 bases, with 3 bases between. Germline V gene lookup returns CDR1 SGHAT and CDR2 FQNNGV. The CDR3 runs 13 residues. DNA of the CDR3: TGTGCCAGCAGCTTAGATACCACAGATACGCAGTATTTT. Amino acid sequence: CASSLDTTDTQYF.

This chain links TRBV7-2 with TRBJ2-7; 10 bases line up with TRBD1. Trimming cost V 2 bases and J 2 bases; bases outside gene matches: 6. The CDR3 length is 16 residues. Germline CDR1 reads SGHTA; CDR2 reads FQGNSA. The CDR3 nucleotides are TGTGCCAGCAGCTTATTCTCGGGACAGGGGACCTACGAGCAGTACTTC. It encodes CASSLFSGQGTYEQYF.

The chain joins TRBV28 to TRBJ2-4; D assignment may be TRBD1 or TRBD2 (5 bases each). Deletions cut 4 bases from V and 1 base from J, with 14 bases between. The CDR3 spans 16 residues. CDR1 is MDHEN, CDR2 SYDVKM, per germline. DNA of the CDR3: TGTGCCAGCAGTTCTCAGGGCCGCGGGGCCAAAAACATTCAGTACTTC. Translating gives CASSSQGRGAKNIQYF.

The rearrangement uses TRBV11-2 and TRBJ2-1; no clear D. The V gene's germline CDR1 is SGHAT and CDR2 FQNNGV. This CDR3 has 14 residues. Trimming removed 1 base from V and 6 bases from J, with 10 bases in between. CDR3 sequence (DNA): TGTGCCAGCAGCTTAGTCGAGGTTGTCAATGAGCAGTTCTTC. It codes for CASSLVEVVNEQFF. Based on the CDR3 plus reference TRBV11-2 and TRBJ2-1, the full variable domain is EAGVAQSPRYKIIEKRQSVAFWCNPISGHATLYWYQQILGQGPKLLIQFQNNGVVDDSQLPKDRFSAERLKGVDSTLKIQPAKLEDSAVYLCASSLVEVVNEQFFGPGTRLTVL.

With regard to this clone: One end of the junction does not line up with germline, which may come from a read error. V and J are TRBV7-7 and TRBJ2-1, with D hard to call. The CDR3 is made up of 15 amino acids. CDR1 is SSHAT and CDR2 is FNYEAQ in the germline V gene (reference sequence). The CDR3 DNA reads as TGTGCTAGCAGCCCCCGGGCCCAACCTAGCAATGAGCAGTTCTTC. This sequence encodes CASSPRAQPSNEQFF.

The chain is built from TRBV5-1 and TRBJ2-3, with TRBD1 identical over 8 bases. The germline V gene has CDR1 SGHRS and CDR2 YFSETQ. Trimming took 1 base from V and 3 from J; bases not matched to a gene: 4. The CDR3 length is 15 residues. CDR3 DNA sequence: TGCGCCAGCAGCTTGAGGACAGGGAGGACAGATACGCAGTATTTT. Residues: CASSLRTGRTDTQYF. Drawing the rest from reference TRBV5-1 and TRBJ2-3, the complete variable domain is KAGVTQTPRYLIKTRGQQVTLSCSPISGHRSVSWYQQTPGQGLQFLFEYFSETQRNKGNFPGRFSGRQFSNSRSEMNVSTLELGDSALYLCASSLRTGRTDTQYFGPGTRLTVL.

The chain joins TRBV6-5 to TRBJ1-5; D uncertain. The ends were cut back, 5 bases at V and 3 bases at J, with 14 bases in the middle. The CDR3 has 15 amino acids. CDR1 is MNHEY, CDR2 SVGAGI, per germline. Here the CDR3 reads CASSKEAGVNQPQHF. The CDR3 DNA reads TGTGCCAGCAGTAAGGAAGCAGGCGTCAATCAGCCCCAGCATTTT.

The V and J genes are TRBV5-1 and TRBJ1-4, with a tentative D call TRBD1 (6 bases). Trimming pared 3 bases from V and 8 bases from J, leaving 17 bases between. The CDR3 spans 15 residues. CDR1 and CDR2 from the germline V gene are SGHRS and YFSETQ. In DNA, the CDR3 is TGCGCCAGCAGCTCGGCAGGGGCCCCTGAGGAAAAACTGTTTTTT. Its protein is CASSSAGAPEEKLFF.

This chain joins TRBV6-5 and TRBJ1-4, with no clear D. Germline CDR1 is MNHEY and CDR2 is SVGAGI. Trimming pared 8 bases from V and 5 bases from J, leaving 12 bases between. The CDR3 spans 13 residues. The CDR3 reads CASGLQLNEKLFF. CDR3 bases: TGTGCCAGCGGCTTACAGCTAAATGAAAAACTGTTTTTT.